This T cell receptor beta chain was sequenced during a study of beta chain features in type 1 diabetes. This clone was counted only a few times. The antigen remains undetermined. Every isolated RNA sample was fully reverse transcribed, so sequencing captured expressed TCRB transcripts. Sequenced by immunoSEQ multiplex PCR; TCRdb stores in-frame clones only, minus some. The repertoire consists of 250,000 to 400,000 clones, with less than 15% occurring once and the leading ten covering approximately 7%. CDR3 length: 12 residues. Germline loops: CDR1 SNHLY, CDR2 FYNNEI. V shed 7 bases and J shed 12 bases, with 16 bases lying between them. CD45RO/CCR7/CD25/CD127/CD95/CD27 staining was used to isolate CD4+ naive, central memory, regulatory and stem cell-like memory cells by sorting. Purity exceeding 95% was reached by all sorted populations. Findings and limits, study-wide: Researchers report that Type 1 diabetes patients had moderately but significantly shorter TCRB CDR3s across all four CD4+ subsets.

This TCR was recovered from a young man in good health. The chain recombines TRBV2 with TRBJ1-5; tentatively, D is TRBD1 (6 bases). The sequencing sample was made of central memory CD4+ T cells from blood. CDR3 sequence: CASTQEGEDQHF. The CDR3 nucleotides are TGTGCCAGCACCCAGGAGGGGGAGGACCAGCATTTT.